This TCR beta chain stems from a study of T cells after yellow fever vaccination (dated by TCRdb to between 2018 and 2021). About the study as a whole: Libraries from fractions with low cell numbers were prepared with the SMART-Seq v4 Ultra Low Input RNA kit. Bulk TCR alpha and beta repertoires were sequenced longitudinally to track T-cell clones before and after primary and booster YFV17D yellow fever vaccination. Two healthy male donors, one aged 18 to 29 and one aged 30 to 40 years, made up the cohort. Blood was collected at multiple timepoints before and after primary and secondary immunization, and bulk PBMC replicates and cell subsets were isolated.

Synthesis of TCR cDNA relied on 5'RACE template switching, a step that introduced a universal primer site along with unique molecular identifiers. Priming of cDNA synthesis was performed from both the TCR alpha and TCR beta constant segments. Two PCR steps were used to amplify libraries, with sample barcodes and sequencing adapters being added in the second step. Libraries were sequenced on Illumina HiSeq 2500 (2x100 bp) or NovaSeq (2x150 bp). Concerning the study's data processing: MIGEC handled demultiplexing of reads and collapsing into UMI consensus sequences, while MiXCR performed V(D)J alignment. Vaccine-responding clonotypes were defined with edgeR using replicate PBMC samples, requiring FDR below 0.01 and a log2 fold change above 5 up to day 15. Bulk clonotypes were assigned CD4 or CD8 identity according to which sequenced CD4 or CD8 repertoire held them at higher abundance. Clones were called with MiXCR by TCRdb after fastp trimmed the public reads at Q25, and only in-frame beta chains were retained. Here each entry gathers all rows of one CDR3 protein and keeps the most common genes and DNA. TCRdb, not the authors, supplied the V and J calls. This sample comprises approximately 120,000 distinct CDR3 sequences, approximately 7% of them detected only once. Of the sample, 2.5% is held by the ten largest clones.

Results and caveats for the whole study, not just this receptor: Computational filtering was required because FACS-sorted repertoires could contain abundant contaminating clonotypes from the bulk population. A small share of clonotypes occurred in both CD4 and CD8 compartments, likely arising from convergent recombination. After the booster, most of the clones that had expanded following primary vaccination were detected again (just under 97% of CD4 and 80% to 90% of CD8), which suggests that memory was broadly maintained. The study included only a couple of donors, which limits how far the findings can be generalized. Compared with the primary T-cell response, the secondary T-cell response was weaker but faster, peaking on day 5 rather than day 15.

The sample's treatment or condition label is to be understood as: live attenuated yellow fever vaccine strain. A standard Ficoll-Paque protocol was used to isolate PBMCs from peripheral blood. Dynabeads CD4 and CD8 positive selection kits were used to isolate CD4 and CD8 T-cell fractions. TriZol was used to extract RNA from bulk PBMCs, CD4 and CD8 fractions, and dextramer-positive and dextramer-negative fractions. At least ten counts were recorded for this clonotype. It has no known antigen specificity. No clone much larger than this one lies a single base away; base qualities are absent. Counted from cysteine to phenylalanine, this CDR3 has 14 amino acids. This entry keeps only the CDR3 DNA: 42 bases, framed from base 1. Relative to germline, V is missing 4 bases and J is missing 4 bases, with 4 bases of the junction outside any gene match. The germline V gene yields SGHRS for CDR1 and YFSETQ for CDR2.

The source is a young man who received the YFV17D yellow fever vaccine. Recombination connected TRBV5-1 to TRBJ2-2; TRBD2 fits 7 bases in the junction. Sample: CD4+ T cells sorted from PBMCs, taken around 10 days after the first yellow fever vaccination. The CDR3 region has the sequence CASSPGLPTGELFF. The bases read TGCGCCAGCAGCCCGGGACTACCCACCGGGGAGCTGTTTTTT.